This T cell receptor beta chain was observed in a study of blood T cell repertoires in COVID-19. About the research overall: The origin of the acute and convalescent COVID-19 samples was the United States, Italy and Spain. T cells, B-cell-depleted T cells, or PBMCs provided the cDNA or gDNA that served as material.

CDR3 size: 17 residues. V lost 4 bases, J lost 2 bases, and 10 bases stayed unmatched. The V gene's germline CDR1 is LGHNA and CDR2 YSLEER. Authors' methods: Quantification of nucleated cells was approximated via reference gene primer amplification. Using immunoSEQ multiplex PCR, the repertoire was profiled, and TCRdb retains in-frame clones only, with some absent. The V and J calls and clone size come from that table; D and trimming were worked out from the DNA. The sample contains tens of thousands of clones, 91% of which appear only once. The sample comprised peripheral blood. This TCR was sampled from a human donor with active COVID-19. The donor label of this sample is uncertain. This chain uses TRBV4-3 with TRBJ1-4, with 7 nucleotides matching TRBD1. The CDR3 region is CASSPALEGQTNEKLFF. The CDR3 region has the DNA TGCGCCAGCAGCCCAGCCTTGGAGGGACAGACTAATGAAAAACTGTTTTTT.